A selection of T cell receptor beta chains follows, all from one sample in a study of regulatory T cells in long-lasting Graves disease. MiXCR was run by TCRdb on the multiplex PCR reads, yielding one entry per CDR3 protein. The sample carries hundreds of thousands of distinct CDR3 sequences, roughly 13% recorded once. These data were also filed under a second study, of T cells in Graves' hyperthyroidism and ophthalmopathy.

The sequencing here drew on peripheral blood mononuclear cells (PBMCs), taken at new diagnosis, from a patient treated with antithyroid drugs. The source of these receptors is a man aged 30-40 years with Graves disease. Both conserved end residues are part of each CDR3. D genes are given only for firm matches. Not all rows give a size; the values are once, few, many and, for expanded clones, a class.

clone_size: many
v_call: TRBV10-2
j_call: TRBJ2-6
d_call: TRBD1
cdr3_aa: CASSARQTGVGSGANVLTF
cdr3_nt: TGCGCCAGCAGTGCGCGCCAGACAGGGGTTGGCTCTGGGGCCAACGTCCTGACTTTC

clone_size: many
v_call: TRBV5-1
j_call: TRBJ1-2
d_call: NA
cdr3_aa: CASSKSSGPPGGYTF
cdr3_nt: TGCGCCAGCAGCAAAAGTTCCGGCCCTCCTGGCGGCTACACCTTC

clone_size: many
v_call: TRBV9
j_call: TRBJ2-3
d_call: NA
cdr3_aa: CASSPDYTDTQYF
cdr3_nt: TGTGCCAGCAGCCCCGATTACACAGATACGCAGTATTTT

clone_size: NA
v_call: TRBV5-1
j_call: TRBJ2-7
d_call: TRBD1
cdr3_aa: CASSETGQRLYEQYF
cdr3_nt: TGCGCCAGCAGCGAAACGGGACAGCGTCTCTACGAGCAGTACTTC

clone_size: few
v_call: TRBV7-9
j_call: TRBJ2-6
d_call: TRBD1
cdr3_aa: CASSLSPGQFFSGANVLTF
cdr3_nt: TGTGCCAGCAGCTTATCCCCGGGACAGTTCTTCTCTGGGGCCAACGTCCTGACTTTC

clone_size: many
v_call: TRBV2
j_call: TRBJ2-7
d_call: NA
cdr3_aa: CASSVTGLEQYF
cdr3_nt: TGTGCCAGCAGTGTCACGGGGTTAGAGCAGTACTTC

clone_size: many
v_call: TRBV15
j_call: TRBJ2-7
d_call: NA
cdr3_aa: CATSRGWGYEQYF
cdr3_nt: TGTGCCACCAGCAGAGGATGGGGCTACGAGCAGTACTTC

clone_size: NA
v_call: TRBV6-1
j_call: TRBJ2-3
d_call: TRBD1
cdr3_aa: CASSNRRPGQAHTDTQYF
cdr3_nt: TGTGCCAGCAGTAACCGACGGCCGGGACAGGCCCACACAGATACGCAGTATTTT

clone_size: many
v_call: TRBV7-8
j_call: TRBJ1-4
d_call: NA
cdr3_aa: CASSYMDNVNEKLFF
cdr3_nt: TGTGCCAGCAGCTATATGGACAACGTTAATGAAAAACTGTTTTTT

clone_size: NA
v_call: TRBV20-1
j_call: TRBJ2-1
d_call: TRBD2
cdr3_aa: CSARDPAGGPNNEQFF
cdr3_nt: TGCAGTGCTAGAGATCCGGCGGGAGGGCCGAACAATGAGCAGTTCTTC

clone_size: NA
v_call: TRBV24-1
j_call: TRBJ2-5
d_call: NA
cdr3_aa: CATSDLNSEETQYF
cdr3_nt: TGTGCCACCAGTGATTTGAACTCGGAAGAGACCCAGTACTTC

clone_size: many
v_call: TRBV5-1
j_call: TRBJ2-1
d_call: NA
cdr3_aa: CASSLLGENLYNEQFF
cdr3_nt: TGCGCCAGCAGCTTGCTCGGGGAGAATCTCTACAATGAGCAGTTCTTC

clone_size: NA
v_call: TRBV28
j_call: TRBJ1-2
d_call: NA
cdr3_aa: CASGPAGGLGGYTF
cdr3_nt: TGTGCCAGCGGACCGGCTGGCGGCCTCGGGGGCTACACCTTC

clone_size: NA
v_call: TRBV6-1
j_call: TRBJ1-2
d_call: NA
cdr3_aa: CAVLVSHEGYTF
cdr3_nt: TGTGCCGTCCTAGTATCCCACGAGGGCTACACCTTC

clone_size: few
v_call: TRBV19
j_call: TRBJ1-5
d_call: NA
cdr3_aa: CASSMDGTNQPQHF
cdr3_nt: TGTGCCAGTAGTATGGACGGAACTAATCAGCCCCAGCATTTT

clone_size: few
v_call: TRBV29-1
j_call: TRBJ1-2
d_call: NA
cdr3_aa: CSVVTAMYGYTF
cdr3_nt: TGCAGCGTTGTCACGGCGATGTATGGCTACACCTTC

clone_size: NA
v_call: TRBV2
j_call: TRBJ2-1
d_call: NA
cdr3_aa: CASSVAGRTYDEQFF
cdr3_nt: TGTGCCAGCAGTGTCGCGGGGAGAACCTACGATGAGCAGTTCTTC

clone_size: NA
v_call: TRBV30
j_call: TRBJ2-4
d_call: TRBD1
cdr3_aa: CAWGSLKQGVDIQYF
cdr3_nt: TGTGCCTGGGGATCCCTAAAACAGGGGGTGGACATTCAGTACTTC

clone_size: many
v_call: TRBV6-2/TRBV6-3
j_call: TRBJ2-5
d_call: NA
cdr3_aa: CASNEDYPHETQYF
cdr3_nt: TGTGCCAGCAACGAAGACTACCCTCACGAGACCCAGTACTTC